These 27 T cell receptor beta chains came from one sample sequenced in a study of CD8 T cells in Susac syndrome (dated 2019 in TCRdb). Libraries were made using the immunoSEQ multiplex PCR assay. RNA was extracted using the RNeasy kit, and roughly 0.5 to 1 microgram was reverse transcribed with random hexamers. TCRdb redid the processing of the public reads, applying fastp at Q25 and MiXCR, and retained in-frame beta chains. Each entry merges the rows of one CDR3 protein and shows their most common DNA and genes. The sample table records about 120,000 distinct CDR3 sequences; just under 95% of these occur just once. About 0.28% of the sample goes to the ten largest clones. Specimen: CD8+ T cells from PBMCs. These receptor sequences come from a human donor with Susac syndrome.

V gene TRBV7-9 combines with J gene TRBJ2-2; either TRBD1 or TRBD2 may supply D (6 bases each). The germline gives CDR1 SEHNR, CDR2 FQNEAQ (reference sequence). V was shortened by 5 bases and J by 6 bases, with 16 bases between the two germline ends. The CDR3 is 15 amino acids. The CDR3 loop is CASSTVGGSAGELFF. Here the CDR3 DNA reads TGTGCCAGCAGCACGGTCGGGGGCTCGGCCGGGGAGCTGTTTTTT. Looking up the rest from reference TRBV7-9 and TRBJ2-2 gives the full variable domain: DTGVSQNPRHKITKRGQNVTFRCDPISEHNRLYWYRQTLGQGPEFLTYFQNEAQLEKSRLLSDRFSAERPKGSFSTLEIQRTEQGDSAMYLCASSTVGGSAGELFFGEGSRLTVL.

The J gene is TRBJ2-1, the V gene TRBV29-1, with D uncertain. Germline CDR1 is SQVTM and CDR2 is ANQGSEA. The CDR3 is 9 amino acids. V was clipped by 3 bases and J by 8 bases, with 2 bases between them. CDR3 DNA: TGCAGCGTTGAGCATGAGCAGTTCTTC. It specifies CSVEHEQFF.

The CDR3 DNA follows: TGTGCCAGCAGTGGCCAGGGTAATAGCTCCTACGAGCAGTACTTC. Translation: CASSGQGNSSYEQYF. This sequence joins TRBV25-1 and TRBJ2-7; D perhaps matches TRBD1 (5 bases). V was cut by 4 bases and J by 0 bases, with 13 bases left in between. CDR3 size: 15 residues. Germline loops: CDR1 MGHDK, CDR2 SYGVNS.

V gene TRBV6-6 combines with J gene TRBJ2-7; TRBD2 matches 10 bases. Trimming removed 2 bases from V and 0 bases from J; junction bases left unmatched: 4. Germline CDR1 is MNHNY and CDR2 is SVGAGI (reference sequence). CDR3 size: 16 residues. As DNA, the CDR3 is TGTGCCAGCAGTTACCTAGCGGGGGTTCTCTCCTACGAGCAGTACTTC. Amino acids: CASSYLAGVLSYEQYF.

This rearrangement joins TRBV1 to TRBJ2-2; the D call of TRBD1 is as the table states it, not checked on the DNA. TRBV1 is a pseudogene. This CDR3 contains 12 residues. The DNA for the CDR3 is TGCACCAGCATAAGAACGGGGGGGCGGCTGTTTTTT. This translates into CTSIRTGGRLFF.

The chain is built from TRBV7-6 and TRBJ1-2, with TRBD1 as a possible D gene (6 bases). The germline V gene has CDR1 SGHVS and CDR2 FNYEAQ. V lost 5 bases to trimming and J lost 5 bases, with 15 bases between them. This CDR3 has 14 residues. The CDR3 is CASSPTGAGYGYTF. The CDR3 DNA is TGTGCCAGCAGCCCCACGGGGGCGGGTTATGGCTACACCTTC.

The V call is TRBV20-1, the J call TRBJ2-1; 11 bases are a match to TRBD2. The junction had 6 bases not matched to a gene; V was cut back by 7 bases and J by 4 bases. The CDR3 length is 14 residues. Germline CDR1 reads DFQATT; CDR2 reads SNEGSKA (reference sequence). CDR3 amino acids: CSGRLAGKYNEQFF. The CDR3, as DNA: TGCAGTGGCCGACTAGCGGGGAAGTACAATGAGCAGTTCTTC.

The V gene is TRBV20-1, the J gene TRBJ1-1, with D hard to call. The V gene's germline CDR1 is DFQATT and CDR2 SNEGSKA (reference sequence). Trimming took off 1 base at V and 8 bases at J, with 11 bases between the two ends. The CDR3 contains 12 residues. The CDR3 reads CSARGQIWEAFF. In DNA, the CDR3 is TGCAGTGCTAGAGGGCAGATTTGGGAAGCTTTCTTT.

The rearrangement links TRBV7-9 to TRBJ2-6, with 8 bases identical to TRBD1. Looked up from germline, CDR1 is SEHNR and CDR2 is FQNEAQ (reference sequence). With 5 bases clipped from V and 0 bases from J, the junction kept 6 bases outside the gene matches. CDR3 size: 17 residues. For the CDR3, the DNA is TGTGCCAGCAGCCCTGGACAGGGCTTCTCTGGGGCCAACGTCCTGACTTTC. The encoded protein is CASSPGQGFSGANVLTF.

The V call is TRBV5-5, the J call TRBJ2-7, with D perhaps given as TRBD1 or TRBD2 (5 bases each). V lost 4 bases to trimming and J lost 5 bases, with 16 bases between them. Looked up from germline, CDR1 is SGHKS and CDR2 is YYEKEE (reference sequence). The CDR3 runs 14 residues. CDR3 DNA: TGTGCCAGCAGCGTGGCGAACGGGGCCCACGAGCAGTACTTC. Its translation is CASSVANGAHEQYF.

The V and J genes are TRBV19 and TRBJ1-1; no definite D call. Germline assignment: CDR1 LNHDA and CDR2 SQIVND (reference sequence). V dropped 3 bases and J dropped 0 bases, with 14 bases sitting between them. This CDR3 region has 16 residues. The CDR3 is CASSINPVSMNTEAFF. Written as DNA, the CDR3 is TGTGCCAGTAGTATTAACCCAGTTTCAATGAACACTGAAGCTTTCTTT.

The CDR3 DNA follows: TGCAGTGCTCCGGAGACTAGCGGGGGCTCCTACAATGAGCAGTTCTTC. Translating it yields CSAPETSGGSYNEQFF. The rearrangement links TRBV20-1 to TRBJ2-1; 12 nucleotides match TRBD2. With 5 bases clipped from V and 0 bases from J, the junction kept 5 bases outside the gene matches. The CDR3 extends over 16 amino acids. CDR1 is DFQATT, CDR2 SNEGSKA, per germline (reference sequence).

V and J are TRBV20-1 and TRBJ2-7; D gene ambiguous. CDR3 length equals 14 residues. V shed 6 bases and J shed 0 bases, with 15 bases lying between them. Germline CDR1 and CDR2: DFQATT and SNEGSKA (reference sequence). CDR3 nucleotide sequence: TGCAGTGCCGCGGACGGTAGTCCCTCCTACGAGCAGTACTTC. Translation: CSAADGSPSYEQYF.

The rearrangement uses TRBV7-6 and TRBJ2-1, with 8 bases identical to TRBD1. J lost 2 bases, V lost 5 bases, and 8 bases had no gene match. Germline V lookup: CDR1 SGHVS, CDR2 FNYEAQ. The CDR3 runs to 16 residues. In DNA, the CDR3 is TGTGCCAGCAGCACATCGGACAGGGCACCCTACAATGAGCAGTTCTTC. Protein: CASSTSDRAPYNEQFF.

For the CDR3, the DNA is TGTGCCAGCAGCGGGAAGGGGGGCCACGACAATGAGCAGTTCTTC. This encodes CASSGKGGHDNEQFF. V usage is TRBV9 and J usage is TRBJ2-1; perhaps D is TRBD1 or TRBD2 (6 bases each). This CDR3 comprises 15 residues. With 3 bases removed from V and 5 bases from J, the gap between germline ends came to 15 bases. CDR1 and CDR2 from the germline V gene are SGDLS and YYNGEE.

The J gene is TRBJ2-7, the V gene TRBV29-1, with a tentative D call TRBD1 (5 bases). The V gene lost 6 bases and the J gene lost 3 bases, with 12 bases spanning the gap. The germline CDR1 and CDR2 sequences are SQVTM and ANQGSEA. CDR3 size: 12 residues. CDR3 sequence (DNA): TGCAGCGTAGTACAGGCCAGCTACGAGCAGTACTTC. Translating gives CSVVQASYEQYF.

CDR3: CASARGAVDYGYTF. CDR3 DNA sequence: TGTGCCAGCGCCCGAGGGGCTGTAGACTATGGCTACACCTTC. V usage is TRBV2 and J usage is TRBJ1-2, with a weak D call TRBD1 (5 bases). The ends were cut back, 8 bases at V and 3 bases at J, with 16 bases in the middle. The CDR3 loop spans 14 amino acids. Germline V gives CDR1 SNHLY, CDR2 FYNNEI.

This chain joins TRBV7-9 and TRBJ1-2; D not certain. Germline V gene sequence: CDR1 SEHNR, CDR2 FQNEAQ (reference sequence). The CDR3 spans 11 residues. Trimming took off 7 bases at V and 6 bases at J, with 9 bases between the two ends. Written as DNA, the CDR3 is TGTGCCAGCATCGGTTTAGATGGCTACACCTTC. Its translation is CASIGLDGYTF.

This clonotype came up once. The chain carries TRBV7-9 and TRBJ2-1; tentative D call: TRBD1 (5 bases). V lost 1 base and J lost 6, with 7 bases in between. The length of the CDR3 is 13 residues. Germline V CDR1 and CDR2: SEHNR, FQNEAQ (reference sequence). The CDR3 DNA reads as TGTGCCAGCAGCTTAGTCGACAGCAATGAGCAGTTCTTC. This translates into CASSLVDSNEQFF.

In its sample, this clonotype was seen once. The chain joins TRBV24-1 to TRBJ2-1, with 9 bases lining up with TRBD1. The CDR3 length is 17 residues. V shed 3 bases, J shed 0 bases, and the junction held 5 bases outside the gene matches. Germline V gives CDR1 KGHDR, CDR2 SFDVKD. CDR3 in DNA: TGTGCCACCAGTGATGGGACAGGGCAAAGCTCCTACAATGAGCAGTTCTTC. It is translated as CATSDGTGQSSYNEQFF.

The genes are TRBV5-1 and TRBJ2-7, with D possibly matching TRBD2 (5 bases). Trimming took off 7 bases at V and 5 bases at J, with 25 bases between the two ends. Germline V gene sequence: CDR1 SGHRS, CDR2 YFSETQ. The CDR3 covers 16 residues. The DNA for the CDR3 is TGCGCCAGCTCGTCCCCCCTCTCTAGGAGCGGCGACGAGCAGTACTTC. Amino acid sequence: CASSSPLSRSGDEQYF. Filled out from reference TRBV5-1 and TRBJ2-7, the complete variable domain reads KAGVTQTPRYLIKTRGQQVTLSCSPISGHRSVSWYQQTPGQGLQFLFEYFSETQRNKGNFPGRFSGRQFSNSRSEMNVSTLELGDSALYLCASSSPLSRSGDEQYFGPGTRLTVT.

The chain uses TRBV4-1 and TRBJ2-7; possible D gene TRBD1, 6 bases. Trimming cost V 2 bases and J 3 bases, with 14 bases left between them. CDR1 and CDR2 (germline): MGHRA, YSYEKL. This CDR3 has 15 residues. Here the CDR3 reads CASSQRTAGDYEQYF. The CDR3, as DNA: TGCGCCAGCAGCCAACGGACAGCCGGAGACTACGAGCAGTACTTC.

J is TRBJ2-2 and V is TRBV29-1, with D perhaps matching TRBD2 (6 bases). V was trimmed by 6 bases and J by 0 bases, leaving 8 bases between them. CDR3 length equals 13 residues. CDR1 SQVTM and CDR2 ANQGSEA come from the germline V gene. CDR3 bases: TGCAGCGTCGGGACTTCGAACACCGGGGAGCTGTTTTTT. This gives the protein CSVGTSNTGELFF.

This clonotype was detected once. This chain joins TRBV7-6 and TRBJ2-2; 9 bases match TRBD2. The CDR3 covers 15 residues. The V gene end was trimmed by 5 bases and the J gene end by 5 bases; junction bases not matched to a gene: 6. Germline lookup yields CDR1 SGHVS and CDR2 FNYEAQ. CDR3 sequence reads: CASSERGAGTGELFF. CDR3 coding DNA: TGTGCCAGCAGCGAGCGGGGGGCAGGAACCGGGGAGCTGTTTTTT. The whole variable domain, remainder taken from reference TRBV7-6 and TRBJ2-2, is GAGVSQSPRYKVTKRGQDVALRCDPISGHVSLYWYRQALGQGPEFLTYFNYEAQQDKSGLPNDRFSAERPEGSISTLTIQRTEQRDSAMYRCASSERGAGTGELFFGEGSRLTVL.

This rearrangement joins TRBV3-1 to TRBJ2-7, with 8 bases matching TRBD1. Germline CDR1 reads LGHDT; CDR2 reads YNNKEL (reference sequence). The CDR3 loop spans 13 amino acids. The J segment lost 4 bases and the V segment lost 7 bases, leaving 6 bases of the junction unmatched. The CDR3 protein is CASTGGQGYEQYF. CDR3 nucleotides: TGTGCCAGCACAGGAGGACAGGGTTACGAGCAGTACTTC.

The chain employs TRBV13 and TRBJ2-3, with 8 bases aligning to TRBD2. Germline assignment: CDR1 PRHDT and CDR2 FYEKMQ (reference sequence). After removal of 6 bases from V and 3 bases from J, the junction contained 8 bases not matched to a gene. The CDR3 is 15 amino acids. The CDR3 DNA follows: TGTGCCAGCAGTTCCAGCGGGGGAGGGACAGATACGCAGTATTTT. Translating gives CASSSSGGGTDTQYF.

The chain carries TRBV11-2 and TRBJ2-5; 9 bases match TRBD2. V lost 7 bases and J lost 5; bases outside the gene matches: 20. CDR3 length equals 18 residues. The V gene's germline CDR1 is SGHAT and CDR2 FQNNGV. This chain's CDR3 is CASTGPDSGGPFGETQYF. The CDR3 DNA reads TGTGCCAGCACCGGACCCGACAGCGGGGGGCCTTTTGGGGAGACCCAGTACTTC.